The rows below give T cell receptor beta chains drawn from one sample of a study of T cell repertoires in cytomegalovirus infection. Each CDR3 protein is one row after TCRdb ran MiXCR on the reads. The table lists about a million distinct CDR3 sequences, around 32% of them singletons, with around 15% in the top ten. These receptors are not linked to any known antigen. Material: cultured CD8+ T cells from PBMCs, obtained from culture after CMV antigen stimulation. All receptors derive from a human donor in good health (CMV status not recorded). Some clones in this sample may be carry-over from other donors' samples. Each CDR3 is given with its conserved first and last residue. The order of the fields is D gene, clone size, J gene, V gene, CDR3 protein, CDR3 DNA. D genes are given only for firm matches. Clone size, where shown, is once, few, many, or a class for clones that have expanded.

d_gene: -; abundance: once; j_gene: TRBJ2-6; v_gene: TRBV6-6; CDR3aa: CASTEDGPNVLTF; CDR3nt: TGTGCCAGCACCGAAGACGGGCCCAACGTCCTGACTTTC
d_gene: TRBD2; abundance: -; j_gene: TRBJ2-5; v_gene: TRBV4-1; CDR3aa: CASSRTSEETQYF; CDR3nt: TGCGCCAGCAGCCGGACTAGTGAAGAGACCCAGTACTTC
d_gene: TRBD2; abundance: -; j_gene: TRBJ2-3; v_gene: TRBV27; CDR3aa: CASGLAGGISTDTQYF; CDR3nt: TGTGCCAGCGGGCTAGCGGGGGGGATTAGCACAGATACGCAGTATTTT
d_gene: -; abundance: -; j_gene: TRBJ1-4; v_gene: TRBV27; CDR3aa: CASSPDGSVEKLFF; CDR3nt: TGTGCCAGCAGTCCCGACGGGTCGGTAGAAAAACTGTTTTTT
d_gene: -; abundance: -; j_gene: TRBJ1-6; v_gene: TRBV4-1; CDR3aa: CASSQDGVSPLHF; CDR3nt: TGCGCCAGCAGCCAAGATGGGGTGTCACCCCTCCACTTT
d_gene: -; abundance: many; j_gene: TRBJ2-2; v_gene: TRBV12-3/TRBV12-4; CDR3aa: CASSSPPYATGELFF; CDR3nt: TGTGCCAGCAGTTCCCCCCCCTATGCCACCGGGGAGCTGTTTTTT
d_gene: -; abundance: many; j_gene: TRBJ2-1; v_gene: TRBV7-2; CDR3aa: CASSLAPGTYNEQFF; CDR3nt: TGTGCCAGCAGCTTAGCTCCGGGGACTTACAATGAGCAGTTCTTC
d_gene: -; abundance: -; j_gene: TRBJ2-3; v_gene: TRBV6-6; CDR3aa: CASRGGPWSADTQYF; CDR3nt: TGTGCCAGCAGAGGGGGGCCTTGGAGCGCAGATACGCAGTATTTT
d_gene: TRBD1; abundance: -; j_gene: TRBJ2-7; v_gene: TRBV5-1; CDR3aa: CASSLGGGATEQYF; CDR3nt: TGCGCCAGCAGCTTGGGAGGGGGCGCGACCGAGCAGTACTTC
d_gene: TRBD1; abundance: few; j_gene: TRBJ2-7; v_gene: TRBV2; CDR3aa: CASSDPGQRTYEQYF; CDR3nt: TGTGCCAGCAGTGACCCGGGACAGCGAACCTACGAGCAGTACTTC
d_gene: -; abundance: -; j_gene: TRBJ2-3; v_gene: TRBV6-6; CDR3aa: CASSYSQGTDTQYF; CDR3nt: TGTGCCAGCAGTTACTCTCAGGGCACAGATACGCAGTATTTT
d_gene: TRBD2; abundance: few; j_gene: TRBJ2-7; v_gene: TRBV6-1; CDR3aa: CASRKLAGLEQYF; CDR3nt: TGTGCCAGCAGGAAACTAGCGGGGCTCGAGCAGTACTTC
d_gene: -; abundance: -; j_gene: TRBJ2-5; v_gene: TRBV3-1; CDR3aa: CASSLSGLLETQYF; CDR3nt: TGTGCCAGCAGCCTCAGCGGTTTATTAGAGACCCAGTACTTC
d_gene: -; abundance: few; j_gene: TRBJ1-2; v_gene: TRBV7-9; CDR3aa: CASSLFDPYGYTF; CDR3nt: TGTGCCAGCAGCCTTTTCGACCCCTATGGCTACACCTTC
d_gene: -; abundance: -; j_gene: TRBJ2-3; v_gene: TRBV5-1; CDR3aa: CASSPGTQNTDTQYF; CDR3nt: TGCGCCAGCAGCCCCGGGACACAGAACACAGATACGCAGTATTTT
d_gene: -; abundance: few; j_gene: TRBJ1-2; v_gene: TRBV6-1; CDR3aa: CASSGNRADYGYTF; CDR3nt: TGTGCCAGCAGTGGTAACAGGGCGGACTATGGCTACACCTTC
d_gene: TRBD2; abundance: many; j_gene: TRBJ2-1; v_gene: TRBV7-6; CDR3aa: CASSWEGPPLF; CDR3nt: TGTGCCAGCAGCTGGGAGGGACCGCCGTTGTTC
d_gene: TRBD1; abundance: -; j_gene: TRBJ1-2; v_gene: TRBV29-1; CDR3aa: CSVQDREYGYTF; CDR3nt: TGCAGCGTCCAGGACAGGGAGTATGGCTACACCTTC
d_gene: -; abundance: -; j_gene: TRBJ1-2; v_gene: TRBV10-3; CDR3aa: CATLDQGFYGYTF; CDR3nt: TGTGCCACCCTTGACCAAGGTTTCTATGGCTACACCTTC
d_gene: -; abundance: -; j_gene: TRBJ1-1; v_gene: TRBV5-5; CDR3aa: CASGNRWTEAFF; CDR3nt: TGTGCCAGCGGCAACCGGTGGACTGAAGCTTTCTTT
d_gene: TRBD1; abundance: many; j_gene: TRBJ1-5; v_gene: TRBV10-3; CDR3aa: CATQQGAGNQPQHF; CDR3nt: TGTGCCACCCAACAGGGGGCGGGCAATCAGCCCCAGCATTTT
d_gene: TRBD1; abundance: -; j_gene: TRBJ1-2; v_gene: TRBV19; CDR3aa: CASSTSGQAYGYTF; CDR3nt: TGTGCCAGTAGTACCTCGGGACAGGCCTATGGCTACACCTTC
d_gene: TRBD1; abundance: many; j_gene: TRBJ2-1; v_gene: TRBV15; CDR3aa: CATQGAGQGIYNEQFF; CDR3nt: TGTGCCACCCAAGGCGCTGGACAGGGGATTTACAATGAGCAGTTCTTC
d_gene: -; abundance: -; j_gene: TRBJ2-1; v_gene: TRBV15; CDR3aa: CATSRDVTVAPYNEQFF; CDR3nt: TGTGCCACCAGCAGAGACGTGACAGTTGCCCCCTACAATGAGCAGTTCTTC